The entry below describes one T cell receptor (beta chain). Its antigen is unidentified. The PCR made use of 60 Vbeta and 13 Jbeta primers. The table came from immunoSEQ multiplex PCR; TCRdb's copy has only in-frame clones and leaves some out. The sample carries approximately 180,000 clones, approximately 81% recorded once. The sample is drawn from a study of cytomegalovirus exposure and HLA in healthy donors. In the study overall: Approximately 190 million T cells yielded 117 million unique TCR beta sequences in earlier analysis. General observations from the study: Most observed TCR sequences were rare, whereas some public TCRs were detected in many donors.

Germline CDR1 reads LNHDA; CDR2 reads SQIVND (reference sequence). The CDR3 has 14 amino acids. The V and J ends lost 6 bases and 0 bases respectively, with 12 bases between them. This rearrangement joins TRBV19 to TRBJ2-7; D is perhaps TRBD2 (6 bases). The TCR sequence derives from a woman under 40 in good health and CMV-seronegative. The specimen was PBMCs. This CDR3 is CASREEGRSYEQYF. CDR3 sequence (DNA): TGTGCCAGTAGGGAGGAGGGACGCTCCTACGAGCAGTACTTC.